This T cell receptor beta chain was identified during a study of blood T cell repertoires in COVID-19. Study context: Samples representing acute and convalescent COVID-19 were sourced from the United States, Italy and Spain. T cells, B-cell-depleted T cells, or PBMCs provided the cDNA or gDNA that served as material.

As originally analysed: Reference gene primers were amplified, and this amplification served to estimate nucleated cell counts. Method: immunoSEQ multiplex PCR; TCRdb's copy keeps in-frame clones and lacks some. The V and J calls and the clone size are those of that table, but D and trimming were determined from the DNA. The data contain roughly 5,000 clones, roughly 80% of them singletons. What was sequenced was peripheral blood. This TCR came from a human donor in a cohort sampled during active COVID-19.

This CDR3 is CASSLTGTAPNSPLHF. In DNA, the CDR3 is TGTGCCAGCAGCTTAACCGGGACAGCGCCTAATTCACCCCTCCACTTT. The chain uses TRBV7-3 and TRBJ1-6; 7 positions agree with TRBD1. Trimming cost V 0 bases and J 6 bases; bases outside gene matches: 5. Germline CDR1 SGHTA, CDR2 FQGTGA. This CDR3 contains 16 residues.